This T cell receptor beta chain was recovered during a study of T cell responses to AZD1222 COVID-19 vaccine. CDR3 length: 14 residues. Trimming stripped 6 bases from V and 4 bases from J, with 12 bases between. The germline V gene encodes CDR1 SNHLY and CDR2 FYNNEI. Whole-study findings and limits: Just six or seven AZD1222 recipients tested seropositive at baseline. Clonal diversity may have been underestimated in mostly white British donors. Spike as a whole was targeted by vaccine-associated CD4 TCRs, dominant at 160-218 and 743-854. Receipt of two AZD1222 doses was followed by a rise in Spike-specific TCR breadth and depth.

In the case of this clone: Its target is unknown.

TCRdb's copy holds only in-frame clones and misses some; the assay was immunoSEQ multiplex PCR. This table holds some 82,000 clones, 85% to 90% found once. The chain links TRBV2 to TRBJ2-2; a weak D match, TRBD1 (6 bases). This receptor was identified in an adult in good health. The source material was peripheral blood, sampled on day 0 of AZD1222 vaccination. CDR3 nucleotide sequence: TGTGCCAGCAGGGACACAGGGATCACCGGGGAGCTGTTTTTT. Translating gives CASRDTGITGELFF.